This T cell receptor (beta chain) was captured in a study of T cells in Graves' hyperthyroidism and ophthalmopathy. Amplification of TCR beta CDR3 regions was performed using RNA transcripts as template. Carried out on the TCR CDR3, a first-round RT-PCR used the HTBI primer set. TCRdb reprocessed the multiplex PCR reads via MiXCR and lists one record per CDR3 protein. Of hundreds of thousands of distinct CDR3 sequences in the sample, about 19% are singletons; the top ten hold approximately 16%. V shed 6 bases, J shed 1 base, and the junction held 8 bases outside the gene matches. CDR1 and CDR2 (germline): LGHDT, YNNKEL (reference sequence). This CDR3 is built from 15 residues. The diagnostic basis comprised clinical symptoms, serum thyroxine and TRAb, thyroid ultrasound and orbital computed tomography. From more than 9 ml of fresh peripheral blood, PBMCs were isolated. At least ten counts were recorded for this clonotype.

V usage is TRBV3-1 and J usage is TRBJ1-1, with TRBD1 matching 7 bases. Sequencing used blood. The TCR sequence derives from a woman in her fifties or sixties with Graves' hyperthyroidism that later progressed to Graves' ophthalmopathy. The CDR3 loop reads CASSPTGTANTEAFF. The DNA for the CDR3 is TGTGCCAGCAGTCCGACCGGGACAGCGAACACTGAAGCTTTCTTT.